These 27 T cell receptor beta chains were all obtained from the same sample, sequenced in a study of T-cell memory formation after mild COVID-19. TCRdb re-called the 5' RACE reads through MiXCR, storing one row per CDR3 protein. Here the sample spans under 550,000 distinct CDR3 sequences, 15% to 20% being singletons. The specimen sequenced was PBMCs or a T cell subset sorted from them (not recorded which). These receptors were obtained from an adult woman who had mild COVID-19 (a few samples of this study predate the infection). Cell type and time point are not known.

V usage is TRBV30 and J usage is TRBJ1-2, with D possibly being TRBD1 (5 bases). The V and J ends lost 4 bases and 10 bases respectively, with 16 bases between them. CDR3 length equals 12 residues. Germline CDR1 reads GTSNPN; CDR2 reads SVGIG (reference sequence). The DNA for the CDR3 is TGTGCCTGGACCGCAGAGGGACTTCCCTACACCTTC. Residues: CAWTAEGLPYTF.

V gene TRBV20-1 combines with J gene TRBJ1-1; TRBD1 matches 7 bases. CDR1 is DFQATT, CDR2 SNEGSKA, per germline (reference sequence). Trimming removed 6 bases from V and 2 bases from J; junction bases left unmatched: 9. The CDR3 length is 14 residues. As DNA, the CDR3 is TGCAGTGCCGGCCAGGGACAGAAAAACACTGAAGCTTTCTTT. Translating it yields CSAGQGQKNTEAFF.

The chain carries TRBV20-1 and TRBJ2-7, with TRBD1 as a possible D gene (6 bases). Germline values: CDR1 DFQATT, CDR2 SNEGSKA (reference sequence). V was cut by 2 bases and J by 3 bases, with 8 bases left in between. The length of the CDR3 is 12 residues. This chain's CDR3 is CSARSDSYEQYF. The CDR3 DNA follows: TGCAGTGCTAGATCGGACAGCTACGAGCAGTACTTC.

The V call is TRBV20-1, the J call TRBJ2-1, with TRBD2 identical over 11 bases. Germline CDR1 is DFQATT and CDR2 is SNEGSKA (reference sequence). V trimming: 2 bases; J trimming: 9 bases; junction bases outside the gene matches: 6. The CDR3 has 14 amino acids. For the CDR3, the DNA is TGCAGTGCTAGAACTAGCGGGAGTGGGATTGAGCAGTTCTTC. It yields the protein CSARTSGSGIEQFF.

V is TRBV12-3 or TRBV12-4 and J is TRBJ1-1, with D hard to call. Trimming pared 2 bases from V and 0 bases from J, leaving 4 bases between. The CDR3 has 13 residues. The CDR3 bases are TGTGCCAGCAGTTTACAGCTGAACACTGAAGCTTTCTTT. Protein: CASSLQLNTEAFF.

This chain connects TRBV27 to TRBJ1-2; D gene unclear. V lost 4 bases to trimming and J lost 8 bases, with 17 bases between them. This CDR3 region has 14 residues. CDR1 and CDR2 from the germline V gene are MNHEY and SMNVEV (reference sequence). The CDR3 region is CASSYNPSGKGYTF. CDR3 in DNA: TGTGCCAGCAGTTACAATCCAAGTGGAAAGGGCTACACCTTC.

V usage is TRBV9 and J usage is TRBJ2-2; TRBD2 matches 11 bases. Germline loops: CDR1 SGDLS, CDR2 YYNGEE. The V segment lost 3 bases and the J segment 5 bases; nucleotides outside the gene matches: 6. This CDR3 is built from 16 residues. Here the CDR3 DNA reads TGTGCCAGCAGCGACCGACTAGCGGGACGTACCGGGGAGCTGTTTTTT. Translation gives CASSDRLAGRTGELFF.

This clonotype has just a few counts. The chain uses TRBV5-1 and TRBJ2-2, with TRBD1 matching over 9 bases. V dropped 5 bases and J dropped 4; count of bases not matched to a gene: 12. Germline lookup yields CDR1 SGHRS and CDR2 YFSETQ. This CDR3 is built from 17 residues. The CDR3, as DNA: TGCGCCAGCAGGTCCCCCGAACAGGGGGCGGGCACCGGGGAGCTGTTTTTT. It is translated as CASRSPEQGAGTGELFF.

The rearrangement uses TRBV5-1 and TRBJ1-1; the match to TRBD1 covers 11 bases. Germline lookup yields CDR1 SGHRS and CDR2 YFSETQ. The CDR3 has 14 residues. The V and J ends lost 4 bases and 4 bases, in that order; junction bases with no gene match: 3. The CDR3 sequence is CASSQGQGGTEAFF. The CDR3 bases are TGCGCCAGCAGCCAGGGACAGGGGGGCACTGAAGCTTTCTTT.

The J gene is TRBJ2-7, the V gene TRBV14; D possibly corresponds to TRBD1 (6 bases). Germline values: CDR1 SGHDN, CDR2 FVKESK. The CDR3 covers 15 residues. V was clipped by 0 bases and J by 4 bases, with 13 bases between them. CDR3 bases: TGTGCCAGCAGCCAAGACAGGGGTTTCGGGTACGAGCAGTACTTC. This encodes CASSQDRGFGYEQYF. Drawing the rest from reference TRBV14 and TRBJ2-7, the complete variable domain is EAGVTQFPSHSVIEKGQTVTLRCDPISGHDNLYWYRRVMGKEIKFLLHFVKESKQDESGMPNNRFLAERTGGTYSTLKVQPAELEDSGVYFCASSQDRGFGYEQYFGPGTRLTVT.

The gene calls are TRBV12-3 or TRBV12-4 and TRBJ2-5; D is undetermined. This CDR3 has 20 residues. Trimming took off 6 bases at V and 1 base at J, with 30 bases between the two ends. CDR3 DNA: TGTGCCAGCAGCCGGGCCCCGAAGATCTCCGGGCAGCTATCCCAAGAGACCCAGTACTTC. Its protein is CASSRAPKISGQLSQETQYF.

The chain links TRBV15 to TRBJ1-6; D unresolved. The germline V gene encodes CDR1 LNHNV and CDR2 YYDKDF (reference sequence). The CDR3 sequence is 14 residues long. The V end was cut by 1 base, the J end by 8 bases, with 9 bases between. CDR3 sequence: CATSRARQDSPLHF. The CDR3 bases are TGTGCCACCAGCAGAGCCAGGCAAGATTCACCCCTCCACTTT.

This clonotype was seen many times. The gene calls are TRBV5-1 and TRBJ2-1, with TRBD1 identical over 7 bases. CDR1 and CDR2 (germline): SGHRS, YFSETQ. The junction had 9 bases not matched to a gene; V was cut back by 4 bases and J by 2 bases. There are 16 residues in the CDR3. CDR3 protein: CASSPPGQATYNEQFF. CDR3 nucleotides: TGCGCCAGCAGCCCCCCAGGACAGGCAACCTACAATGAGCAGTTCTTC.

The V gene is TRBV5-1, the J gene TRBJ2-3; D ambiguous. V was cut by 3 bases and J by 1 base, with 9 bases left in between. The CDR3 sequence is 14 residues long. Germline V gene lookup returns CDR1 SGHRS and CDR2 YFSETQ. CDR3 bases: TGCGCCAGCAGCTCCCTAGTCGGCACAGATACGCAGTATTTT. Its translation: CASSSLVGTDTQYF.

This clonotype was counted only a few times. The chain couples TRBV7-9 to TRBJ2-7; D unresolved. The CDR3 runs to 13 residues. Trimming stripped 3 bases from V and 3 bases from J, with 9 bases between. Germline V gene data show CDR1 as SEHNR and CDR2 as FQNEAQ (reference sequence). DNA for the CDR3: TGTGCCAGCAGCTTTCAATTGTTCTACGAGCAGTACTTC. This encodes CASSFQLFYEQYF.

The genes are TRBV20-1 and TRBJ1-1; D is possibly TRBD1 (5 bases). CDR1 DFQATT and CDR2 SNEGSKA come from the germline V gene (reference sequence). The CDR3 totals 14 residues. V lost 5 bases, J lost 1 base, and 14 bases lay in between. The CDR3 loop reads CSARGGSANTEAFF. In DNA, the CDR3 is TGCAGTGCTCGGGGCGGCAGCGCGAACACTGAAGCTTTCTTT.

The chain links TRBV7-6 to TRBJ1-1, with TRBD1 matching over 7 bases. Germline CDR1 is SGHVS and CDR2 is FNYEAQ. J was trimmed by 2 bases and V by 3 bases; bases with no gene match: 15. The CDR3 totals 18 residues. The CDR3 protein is CASSLGRTGPELNTEAFF. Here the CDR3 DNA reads TGTGCCAGCAGCTTGGGGAGGACAGGTCCAGAATTAAACACTGAAGCTTTCTTT.

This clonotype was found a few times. Written as DNA, the CDR3 is TGTGCCAGCATGGGAAACTCCAGGAACACTGAAGCTTTCTTT. Translating it yields CASMGNSRNTEAFF. The chain uses TRBV2 and TRBJ1-1; D gene ambiguous. The CDR3 runs 14 residues. Looked up from germline, CDR1 is SNHLY and CDR2 is FYNNEI. The V end was cut by 7 bases, the J end by 1 base, with 13 bases between.

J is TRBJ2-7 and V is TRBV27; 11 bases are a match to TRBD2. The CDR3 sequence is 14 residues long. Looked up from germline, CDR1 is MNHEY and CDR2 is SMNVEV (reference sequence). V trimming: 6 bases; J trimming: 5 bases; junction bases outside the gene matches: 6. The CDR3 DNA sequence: TGTGCCAGCAGGGGTAGCGGGGGGGACGACGAGCAGTACTTC. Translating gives CASRGSGGDDEQYF.

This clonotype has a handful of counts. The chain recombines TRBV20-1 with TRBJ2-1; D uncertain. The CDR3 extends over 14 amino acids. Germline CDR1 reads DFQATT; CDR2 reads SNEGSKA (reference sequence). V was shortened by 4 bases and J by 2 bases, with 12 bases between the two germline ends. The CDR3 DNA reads TGCAGTGCTAAACTAAAGCGAGCCTACAATGAGCAGTTCTTC. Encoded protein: CSAKLKRAYNEQFF.

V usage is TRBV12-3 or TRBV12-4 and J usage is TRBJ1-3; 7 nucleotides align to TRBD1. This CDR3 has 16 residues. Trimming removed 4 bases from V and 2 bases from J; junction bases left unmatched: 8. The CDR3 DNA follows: TGTGCCAGCAGTTCACAGGGGACTCTTACTGGAAACACCATATATTTT. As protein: CASSSQGTLTGNTIYF.

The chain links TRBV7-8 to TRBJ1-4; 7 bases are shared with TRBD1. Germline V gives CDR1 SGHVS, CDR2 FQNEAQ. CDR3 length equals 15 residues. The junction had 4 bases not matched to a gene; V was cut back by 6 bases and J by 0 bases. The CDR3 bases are TGTGCCAGCAGAGCCCAGGGGGCAACTAATGAAAAACTGTTTTTT. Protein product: CASRAQGATNEKLFF.

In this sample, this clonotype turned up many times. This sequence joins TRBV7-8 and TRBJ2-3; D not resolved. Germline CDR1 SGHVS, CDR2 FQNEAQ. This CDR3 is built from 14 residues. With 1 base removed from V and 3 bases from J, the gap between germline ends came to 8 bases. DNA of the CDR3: TGTGCCAGCAGCTTAGTGCCTGCGACAGATACGCAGTATTTT. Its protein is CASSLVPATDTQYF.

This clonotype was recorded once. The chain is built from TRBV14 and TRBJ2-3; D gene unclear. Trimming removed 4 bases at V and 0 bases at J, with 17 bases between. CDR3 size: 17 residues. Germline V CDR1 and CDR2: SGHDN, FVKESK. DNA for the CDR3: TGTGCCAGCAGCCTTACAGACTCGTGGTATAGCACAGATACGCAGTATTTT. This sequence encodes CASSLTDSWYSTDTQYF.

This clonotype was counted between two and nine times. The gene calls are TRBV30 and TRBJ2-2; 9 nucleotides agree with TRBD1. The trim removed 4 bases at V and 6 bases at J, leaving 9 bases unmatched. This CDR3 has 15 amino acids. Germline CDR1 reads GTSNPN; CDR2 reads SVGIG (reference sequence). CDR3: CAWNPGTGKSGELFF. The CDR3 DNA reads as TGTGCCTGGAATCCCGGGACAGGGAAATCCGGGGAGCTGTTTTTT.

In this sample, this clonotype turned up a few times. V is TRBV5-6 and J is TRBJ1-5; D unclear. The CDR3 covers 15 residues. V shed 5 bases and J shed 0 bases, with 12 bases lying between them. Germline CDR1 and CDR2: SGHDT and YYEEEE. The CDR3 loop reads CASSRRTSSNQPQHF. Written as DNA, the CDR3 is TGTGCCAGCAGTCGTAGGACCAGTAGCAATCAGCCCCAGCATTTT. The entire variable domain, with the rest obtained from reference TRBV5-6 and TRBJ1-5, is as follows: DAGVTQSPTHLIKTRGQQVTLRCSPKSGHDTVSWYQQALGQGPQFIFQYYEEEERQRGNFPDRFSGHQFPNYSSELNVNALLLGDSALYLCASSRRTSSNQPQHFGDGTRLSIL.

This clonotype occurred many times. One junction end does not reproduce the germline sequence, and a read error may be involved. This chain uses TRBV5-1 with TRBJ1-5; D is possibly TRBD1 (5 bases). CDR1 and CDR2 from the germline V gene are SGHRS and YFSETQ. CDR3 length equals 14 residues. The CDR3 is CASSLGGVNQPQHF. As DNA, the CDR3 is TGTGCCAGCAGCTTAGGAGGGGTCAATCAGCCCCAGCATTTT. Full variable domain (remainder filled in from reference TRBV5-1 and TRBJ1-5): KAGVTQTPRYLIKTRGQQVTLSCSPISGHRSVSWYQQTPGQGLQFLFEYFSETQRNKGNFPGRFSGRQFSNSRSEMNVSTLELGDSALYLCASSLGGVNQPQHFGDGTRLSIL.